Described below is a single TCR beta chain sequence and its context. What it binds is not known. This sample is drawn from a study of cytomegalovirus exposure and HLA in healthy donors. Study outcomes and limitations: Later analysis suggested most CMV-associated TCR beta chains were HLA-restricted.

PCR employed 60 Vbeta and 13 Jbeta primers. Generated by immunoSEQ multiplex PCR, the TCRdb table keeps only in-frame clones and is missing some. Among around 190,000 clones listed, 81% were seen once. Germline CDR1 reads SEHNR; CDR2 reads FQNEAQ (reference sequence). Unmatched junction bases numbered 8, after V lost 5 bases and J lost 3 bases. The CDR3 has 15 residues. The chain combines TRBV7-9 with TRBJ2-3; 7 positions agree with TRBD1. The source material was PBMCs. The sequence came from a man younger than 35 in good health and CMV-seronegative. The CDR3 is CASSGGQFITDTQYF. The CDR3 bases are TGTGCCAGCAGCGGGGGACAGTTCATTACAGATACGCAGTATTTT. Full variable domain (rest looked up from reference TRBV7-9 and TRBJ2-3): DTGVSQNPRHKITKRGQNVTFRCDPISEHNRLYWYRQTLGQGPEFLTYFQNEAQLEKSRLLSDRFSAERPKGSFSTLEIQRTEQGDSAMYLCASSGGQFITDTQYFGPGTRLTVL.